The entry that follows covers one T cell receptor beta chain sequence. Its matching antigen is unknown. Donors consisted of healthy bone marrow donors. Germline V gives CDR1 SGDLS, CDR2 YYNGEE. The CDR3 sequence is 14 residues long. Losses at the gene ends were 3 bases for V and 4 bases for J; bases not matched to a gene: 4. This specimen belongs to a study of cytomegalovirus exposure and HLA in healthy donors. Study results and caveats: Rare TCR sequences predominated, though certain public TCRs were found in many donors. A later analysis linked a missense DCLRE1C variant to TCR beta V- and J-gene trimming. Three chains linked to CMV were shown in vitro to be specific for CMV antigens.

The primer mix had 60 Vbeta and 13 Jbeta primers. Profiling relied on immunoSEQ multiplex PCR, and the TCRdb table lists in-frame clones only, not all of them. The sample yields fewer than 150,000 clones, about 78% seen once. This TCR came from a woman between 40 and 50 years old in good health and CMV-seropositive. The V call is TRBV9, the J call TRBJ1-5; TRBD1 aligns across 7 bases. Material for sequencing was PBMCs. CDR3 sequence (DNA): TGTGCCAGCAGCGCAGACAGGGCAAATCAGCCCCAGCATTTT. This encodes CASSADRANQPQHF.